Listed below are T cell receptor beta chains from one sample, sequenced in a study of blood T cells in healthy people across ages. TCRdb independently ran MiXCR on the 5' RACE reads; one entry per CDR3 protein. The table includes roughly 1.9 million distinct CDR3 sequences, 35% to 50% detected once. Sample: blood. The receptors shown here come from a human donor in good health. Each CDR3 is given with its conserved first and last residue. The D gene is left open where the match is weak. Rows give clone size only sometimes, using once, few, many, or a class for an expanded clone.

size: .
D: .
V: TRBV29-1
J: TRBJ1-2
DNA: TGCAGCGTAGATGAGTACACCTTC
CDR3: CSVDEYTF

size: .
D: TRBD1
V: TRBV2
J: TRBJ1-6
DNA: TGTGCCAGCAGTTCGACAGGGATCGGCTTGATCCCCTATAATTCACCCCTCCACTTT
CDR3: CASSSTGIGLIPYNSPLHF

size: .
D: .
V: TRBV2
J: TRBJ2-3
DNA: TGTGCCAGCAGTGAACAAAGGCGGGGCGTTGGAGCTAGCATCGATACGCAGTATTTT
CDR3: CASSEQRRGVGASIDTQYF

size: .
D: .
V: TRBV5-1
J: TRBJ2-1
DNA: TGCGCCAGCAGTTTCTCCCCGGACGAGGGGAAACAGTTCTTC
CDR3: CASSFSPDEGKQFF

size: few
D: .
V: TRBV11-1
J: TRBJ2-3
DNA: TGTGCCAGCACCTATGTTCCGGGGGCGGTGGATACGCAGTATTTT
CDR3: CASTYVPGAVDTQYF

size: .
D: TRBD1
V: TRBV5-1
J: TRBJ1-2
DNA: TGCGCCAGCAGCTTGGACGGGACAGACCTCTATGGCTACACCTTC
CDR3: CASSLDGTDLYGYTF

size: few
D: TRBD1
V: TRBV7-8
J: TRBJ1-2
DNA: TGTGCCAGCAGCTCGACACAGGGGGGCTATGGCTACACCTTC
CDR3: CASSSTQGGYGYTF

size: .
D: TRBD1
V: TRBV7-2
J: TRBJ1-2
DNA: TGTGCCAGCAGCTCAAACCGACAGGGGATGCGCGGCTACACCTTC
CDR3: CASSSNRQGMRGYTF

size: .
D: .
V: TRBV7-2
J: TRBJ2-5
DNA: TGTGCCAGCAGCCCAATCAGGGGTTTGGGGACCCAGTACTTC
CDR3: CASSPIRGLGTQYF

size: few
D: .
V: TRBV4-3
J: TRBJ1-1
DNA: TGCGCCAGCAGCCATATACGGGGGGATTCTGAAGCTTTCTTT
CDR3: CASSHIRGDSEAFF

size: .
D: .
V: TRBV12-3/TRBV12-4
J: TRBJ2-4
DNA: TGTGCCAGCAGTTTGGCGTTTCTCGGGGAGCAGTACTTC
CDR3: CASSLAFLGEQYF

size: .
D: .
V: TRBV7-2
J: TRBJ2-5
DNA: TGTGCCAGCAGCTTAGTGGTCCAATTTCAAGAGACCCAGTACTTC
CDR3: CASSLVVQFQETQYF

size: .
D: .
V: TRBV4-2
J: TRBJ2-4
DNA: TGTGCCAGCAGCCAAGATCGGCTAAACATTCAGTACTTC
CDR3: CASSQDRLNIQYF

size: .
D: .
V: TRBV6-2/TRBV6-3
J: TRBJ1-1
DNA: TGTGCCAGCAGTTACATCGACAGTGAAGCTTTCTTT
CDR3: CASSYIDSEAFF

size: few
D: .
V: TRBV28
J: TRBJ2-1
DNA: TGTGCCAGCAGTTTCAGATCCAATTCTATACTTTACAATGAGCAGTTCTTC
CDR3: CASSFRSNSILYNEQFF

size: .
D: .
V: TRBV5-1
J: TRBJ2-3
DNA: TGCGCCAGCAGCGGTGACAGTAGGAGGTCAGATACGCAGTATTTT
CDR3: CASSGDSRRSDTQYF

size: .
D: TRBD1
V: TRBV7-9
J: TRBJ2-5
DNA: TGTGCCAGCAGCCTGGGCAGGGGGCTAAAGAGCCGGGAGACCCAGTACTTC
CDR3: CASSLGRGLKSRETQYF

size: .
D: .
V: TRBV7-2
J: TRBJ2-4
DNA: TGTGCCAGCAGCTTAGCGGTTGGCGGGGAGTACTTC
CDR3: CASSLAVGGEYF

size: .
D: .
V: TRBV7-9
J: TRBJ2-5
DNA: TGTGCCAGCACCGAGGGTTCGGGAGAGACCCAGTACTTC
CDR3: CASTEGSGETQYF

size: .
D: .
V: TRBV7-6
J: TRBJ2-7
DNA: TGTGCCAGCACCCTCCGGGGGCAGGGCTTCGGCGAGCAGTACTTC
CDR3: CASTLRGQGFGEQYF

size: .
D: TRBD2
V: TRBV20-1
J: TRBJ2-2
DNA: TGCAGCGCTAGAACGGGGGGGGCCACCGGGGAGCGGTTTTTT
CDR3: CSARTGGATGERFF

size: few
D: TRBD1
V: TRBV6-5
J: TRBJ1-5
DNA: TGTGCCACCGCACCGGAAGGGACAGGCAATCAGCCCCAGCATTTT
CDR3: CATAPEGTGNQPQHF

size: .
D: .
V: TRBV10-3
J: TRBJ2-1
DNA: TGTGCCATCGCGCGATTAGGAGGTGAGCAGTTCTTC
CDR3: CAIARLGGEQFF

size: .
D: .
V: TRBV7-2
J: TRBJ2-1
DNA: TGTGCCAGCAGCTCCCACAGGACAAGGGGGAATGAGCAGTTCTTC
CDR3: CASSSHRTRGNEQFF

size: few
D: TRBD1
V: TRBV7-2
J: TRBJ2-7
DNA: TGTGCCAGCAGCTTAGATTGGGACAGGGCCCTCAACGAGCAGTACTTC
CDR3: CASSLDWDRALNEQYF

size: .
D: .
V: TRBV14
J: TRBJ2-1
DNA: TGTGCCAGCAGCCAAGTCGCGCGGATTTACAATGAGCAGTTCTTC
CDR3: CASSQVARIYNEQFF

size: .
D: TRBD2
V: TRBV6-2/TRBV6-3
J: TRBJ2-3
DNA: TGTGCCAGCTGCGACTTGACTAGCGGGGGCAAAGATACGCAGTATTTT
CDR3: CASCDLTSGGKDTQYF

size: few
D: .
V: TRBV28
J: TRBJ2-7
DNA: TGTGCCAGCAGTTCTCCCCCCCAGGGACCAGAGCAGTACTTC
CDR3: CASSSPPQGPEQYF

size: once
D: TRBD2
V: TRBV3-1
J: TRBJ2-3
DNA: TGTGCCAGCAGCCCGAGACTAGCGGGGAAAGGAGATACGCAGTATTTT
CDR3: CASSPRLAGKGDTQYF

size: .
D: .
V: TRBV7-7
J: TRBJ2-1
DNA: TGTGCTAGCAGCTTAGTGAGGGGCCGGGAGCAGTTCTTC
CDR3: CASSLVRGREQFF

size: few
D: .
V: TRBV29-1
J: TRBJ2-3
DNA: TGCAGCGTTGAAATGACAGCCCCTAGCACAGATACGCAGTATTTT
CDR3: CSVEMTAPSTDTQYF